The present entry profiles one TCR beta chain with its context. The data stem from a study of blood T cells in healthy people across ages. Primed by a sample-barcoded 5' primer and a J-beta primer mix, a second PCR proceeded for 7 to 11 cycles. Each cDNA molecule was tagged by a template-switch adaptor that had 12 random nucleotides. In TCRdb, the 5' RACE reads were re-called with MiXCR into one record per CDR3 protein. The profile shows about 840,000 distinct CDR3 sequences, 25% to 35% of them singletons. The sample, around 9.9 milliliters of peripheral blood, was drawn from each donor. The sample was also reused in another study, on T cells of mothers and their children. That study reports: Donation involved three healthy Caucasian mothers and the six children that they had. At about 1.5 ug per 15 ul, all of the extracted RNA went into cDNA synthesis.

The sequenced material came from blood. This receptor was taken from a woman aged 40 to 50 in good health.

This chain's CDR3 is CASSLGGLVEPQHF. The CDR3 nucleotides are TGTGCCAGCAGCTTAGGTGGTCTCGTGGAGCCCCAGCATTTT. J is TRBJ1-5 and V is TRBV7-2; D not certain. V lost 1 base, J lost 8 bases, and 12 bases lay in between. Germline V gene sequence: CDR1 SGHTA, CDR2 FQGNSA. This CDR3 contains 14 residues.